This T cell receptor beta chain appears in the sequencing data of a study of blood T cell repertoires in COVID-19. Study as a whole: Whether acute or convalescent, the COVID-19 samples came from the United States, Italy and Spain. PBMCs, B-cell-depleted T cells, or T cells were the source of the cDNA or gDNA that made up the material.

Study processing details: Reference gene primers were amplified, and this amplification served to estimate nucleated cell counts. Clones were sequenced by immunoSEQ multiplex PCR, and TCRdb holds only the in-frame ones, with some missing. Clone size and the V and J calls come from that table; the DNA yielded D and trimming. The table shows 100,000 to 150,000 clones, with roughly 91% occurring only once. Per germline, CDR1 MNHEY and CDR2 SVGAGI. This CDR3 is built from 14 residues. Between the trimmed V and J ends, which lost 6 bases and 5 bases, there was a span of 11 bases. The V call is TRBV6-5, the J call TRBJ1-6; D call uncertain. Sequenced input: peripheral blood. The TCR was taken from a human donor in a cohort sampled during active COVID-19. CDR3 sequence reads: CASSNRENNSPLHF. Written as DNA, the CDR3 is TGTGCCAGCAGCAACCGGGAAAATAATTCACCCCTCCACTTT.